The 23 T cell receptor beta chains presented below share a single source sample, sequenced in a study of PD-1 blockade in classical Hodgkin lymphoma. Time point: cycle 4 day 1 (C4D1), after less than 7 weeks of nivolumab. Each of the patients experienced relapse following autologous stem cell transplantation, and their brentuximab vedotin exposure differed. Repertoires were generated with immunoSEQ multiplex PCR, while TCRdb's copy carries only in-frame clones and drops some. The sample gives tens of thousands of clones, 75% to 95% of which show up once; 10% is in the top ten. Sample: peripheral blood mononuclear cells (PBMCs), taken before the fourth cycle of nivolumab. Source of these receptors: a human donor with classical Hodgkin lymphoma.

The CDR3 bases are TGTGCCAGCAGCTTTTTTTCGACGGGACAGGGGCTATCGCCCCAGCATTTT. Translation: CASSFFSTGQGLSPQHF. V and J are TRBV5-6 and TRBJ1-5, with 10 bases fitting TRBD1. The trim removed 2 bases at V and 9 bases at J, leaving 14 bases unmatched. This CDR3 is 17 amino acids long. Germline V gene data show CDR1 as SGHDT and CDR2 as YYEEEE.

The CDR3, as DNA: TGTGCCACCAGCAGGGGGGGACTAACGAACACCGGGGAGCTGTTTTTT. Amino acids: CATSRGGLTNTGELFF. The rearrangement links TRBV15 to TRBJ2-2, with TRBD2 matching over 7 bases. V was pared by 3 bases and J by 0 bases, with 4 bases of the junction left unmatched. CDR1 is LNHNV, CDR2 YYDKDF, per germline (reference sequence). The CDR3 consists of 16 residues.

The V gene is TRBV16, the J gene TRBJ1-1, with TRBD1 as a possible D gene (6 bases). From germline, CDR1 is KGHSY and CDR2 FQNENV. With 4 bases removed from V and 8 bases from J, the gap between germline ends came to 17 bases. The CDR3 spans 14 residues. The CDR3 DNA follows: TGTGCCAGCAGCCCATTCGAGACAGGTGAGGAAGCTTTCTTT. Translation gives CASSPFETGEEAFF.

V and J are TRBV13 and TRBJ2-2; no reliable D call. V was trimmed by 3 bases and J by 7 bases, leaving 12 bases between them. The germline V gene has CDR1 PRHDT and CDR2 FYEKMQ (reference sequence). The CDR3 totals 14 residues. CDR3 DNA: TGTGCCAGCAGCTTGGACCGATTGAACGGGGAGCTGTTTTTT. Protein: CASSLDRLNGELFF.

This sequence joins TRBV11-2 and TRBJ2-7, with no clear D. There are 13 residues in the CDR3. V shed 2 bases and J shed 3 bases, with 8 bases lying between them. Germline assignment: CDR1 SGHAT and CDR2 FQNNGV. As DNA, the CDR3 is TGTGCCAGCAGCTTATCCCCCCTCTACGAGCAGTACTTC. Its translation: CASSLSPLYEQYF.

The chain joins TRBV7-2 to TRBJ2-2; 7 bases are a match to TRBD2. The CDR3 has 16 amino acids. The V gene's germline CDR1 is SGHTA and CDR2 FQGNSA. Trimming removed 2 bases from V and 4 bases from J; junction bases left unmatched: 7. The CDR3 nucleotides are TGTGCCAGCAGCTTAAGGCAGGGAGGGAGCACCGGGGAGCTGTTTTTT. Protein sequence: CASSLRQGGSTGELFF.

The V gene is TRBV27, the J gene TRBJ2-1, with TRBD2 matching 11 bases. This CDR3 is built from 14 residues. Germline trimming cut 10 bases from V and 2 bases from J; bases unmatched to any gene: 4. Germline CDR1 MNHEY, CDR2 SMNVEV (reference sequence). The CDR3 DNA follows: TGTGCCACCACTAGCGGGGGCACCTACAATGAGCAGTTCTTC. Translation gives CATTSGGTYNEQFF.

The chain combines TRBV2 with TRBJ1-3; D not resolved. The germline V gene has CDR1 SNHLY and CDR2 FYNNEI. This CDR3 comprises 14 residues. V shed 11 bases and J shed 0 bases, with 14 bases lying between them. The CDR3 sequence: CASSPVVSGNTIYF. CDR3 in DNA: TGTGCCTCCAGCCCAGTAGTCTCTGGAAACACCATATATTTT.

The V gene is TRBV5-1, the J gene TRBJ1-1; tentatively, D is TRBD1 (5 bases). There are 16 residues in the CDR3. Trimming removed 2 bases at V and 0 bases at J, with 14 bases between. The germline V gene has CDR1 SGHRS and CDR2 YFSETQ. CDR3 sequence reads: CASSFRQGLMNTEAFF. The CDR3 DNA reads TGCGCCAGCAGCTTCAGGCAGGGACTCATGAACACTGAAGCTTTCTTT.

A single count supports this clone. CDR3 region: CASKAGLANTEAFF. The CDR3 coding sequence is TGTGCCTCAAAAGCCGGTTTGGCGAACACTGAAGCTTTCTTT. V is TRBV19 and J is TRBJ1-1; D uncertain. The ends were cut back, 11 bases at V and 1 base at J, with 17 bases in the middle. CDR1 and CDR2 from the germline V gene are LNHDA and SQIVND (reference sequence). The CDR3 sequence is 14 residues long. The variable domain in full, with the rest retrieved from reference TRBV19 and TRBJ1-1, is DGGITQSPKYLFRKEGQNVTLSCEQNLNHDAMYWYRQDPGQGLRLIYYSQIVNDFQKGDIAEGYSVSREKKESFPLTVTSAQKNPTAFYLCASKAGLANTEAFFGQGTRLTVV.

By proportion, this clone is medium-sized (0.01 to 0.1%). V and J are TRBV5-1 and TRBJ1-4, with D possibly matching TRBD1 (6 bases). The CDR3 is 15 residues long. The germline gives CDR1 SGHRS, CDR2 YFSETQ. V shed 1 base and J shed 2 bases, with 9 bases lying between them. CDR3 in amino acids: CASSLYTGTNEKLFF. The CDR3 DNA is TGCGCCAGCAGCTTGTATACAGGGACTAATGAAAAACTGTTTTTT.

The genes are TRBV6-5 and TRBJ1-2, with a weak D call TRBD1 (5 bases). Trimming shortened V by 3 bases and J by 1 base, and 9 bases separated the two germline ends. Germline CDR1 reads MNHEY; CDR2 reads SVGAGI. The length of the CDR3 is 14 residues. The CDR3 DNA reads TGTGCCAGCAGTTATGGGGGAGTTAACTATGGCTACACCTTC. This codes for CASSYGGVNYGYTF.

This clone was seen a few times. The V gene is TRBV30, the J gene TRBJ1-1; D is undetermined. Trimming removed 2 bases from V and 3 bases from J, with 1 base in between. CDR1 GTSNPN and CDR2 SVGIG come from the germline V gene (reference sequence). The length of the CDR3 is 10 residues. This chain's CDR3 is CAWSHTEAFF. CDR3 sequence (DNA): TGTGCCTGGAGTCACACTGAAGCTTTCTTT.

J is TRBJ2-5 and V is TRBV7-9; TRBD1 aligns across 7 bases. The V and J ends lost 6 bases and 5 bases, in that order; junction bases with no gene match: 6. Germline-derived CDR1 and CDR2 are SEHNR and FQNEAQ (reference sequence). This CDR3 contains 13 residues. This chain's CDR3 is CASRHRGGETQYF. The CDR3 DNA is TGTGCCAGCAGACACAGGGGTGGGGAGACCCAGTACTTC.

A single count supports this clone. The V call is TRBV6-5, the J call TRBJ2-6; D remains ambiguous. V was cut by 7 bases and J by 8 bases, with 9 bases left in between. The CDR3 consists of 12 residues. In germline, CDR1 is MNHEY, CDR2 SVGAGI. The CDR3: CASTDGSNVLTF. The CDR3 DNA follows: TGTGCCAGCACGGACGGGTCCAACGTCCTGACTTTC.

V is TRBV27 and J is TRBJ2-4; the D gene is possibly TRBD2 (5 bases). V lost 6 bases, J lost 7 bases, and 16 bases lay in between. CDR1 is MNHEY and CDR2 is SMNVEV in the germline V gene (reference sequence). This CDR3 has 14 amino acids. In DNA, the CDR3 is TGTGCCAGCAGCCGAGGCTTATCGGGGAACATTCAGTACTTC. This sequence encodes CASSRGLSGNIQYF.

The gene calls are TRBV7-9 and TRBJ2-5, with TRBD1 as a possible D gene (6 bases). The length of the CDR3 is 14 residues. V was shortened by 3 bases and J by 5 bases, with 13 bases between the two germline ends. Germline V gene data show CDR1 as SEHNR and CDR2 as FQNEAQ (reference sequence). CDR3 coding DNA: TGTGCCAGCAGCTTCTACAGGGTTTGGGAGACCCAGTACTTC. Translation: CASSFYRVWETQYF.

The chain employs TRBV6-5 and TRBJ2-1; D may match TRBD1 or TRBD2 (5 bases each). Trimming took 6 bases from V and 5 from J, leaving 14 bases between them. Per germline, CDR1 MNHEY and CDR2 SVGAGI. The CDR3 is 14 amino acids. CDR3 bases: TGTGCCAGCAGACTGGTGGGGGTGAACAATGAGCAGTTCTTC. Encoded protein: CASRLVGVNNEQFF.

This sequence joins TRBV2 and TRBJ1-1; no clear D gene. Germline values: CDR1 SNHLY, CDR2 FYNNEI. The V and J ends lost 4 bases and 4 bases respectively, with 7 bases between them. The CDR3 extends over 12 amino acids. The CDR3 sequence is CASSVEGTEAFF. The CDR3 DNA is TGTGCCAGCAGTGTTGAGGGCACTGAAGCTTTCTTT. Filled out from reference TRBV2 and TRBJ1-1, the complete variable domain reads EPEVTQTPSHQVTQMGQEVILRCVPISNHLYFYWYRQILGQKVEFLVSFYNNEISEKSEIFDDQFSVERPDGSNFTLKIRSTKLEDSAMYFCASSVEGTEAFFGQGTRLTVV.

The chain links TRBV2 to TRBJ2-7, with TRBD2 identical over 7 bases. The V segment lost 7 bases and the J segment 1 base; nucleotides outside the gene matches: 10. The germline V gene has CDR1 SNHLY and CDR2 FYNNEI. This CDR3 contains 15 residues. CDR3 in amino acids: CASKKEAGESYEQYF. CDR3 DNA: TGTGCCAGCAAGAAGGAGGCGGGGGAGTCCTACGAGCAGTACTTC.

CDR3 in DNA: TGTGCCATCAGTGAGGGAGGAGGTTCGGGGCTGTTTTTT. As protein: CAISEGGGSGLFF. The chain links TRBV10-3 to TRBJ2-2, with D perhaps TRBD2 (5 bases). The CDR3 contains 13 residues. Trimming removed 2 bases from V and 13 bases from J, with 14 bases in between. Germline loops: CDR1 ENHRY, CDR2 SYGVKD.

This clone was observed a single time. This rearrangement joins TRBV29-1 to TRBJ2-2; 9 bases line up with TRBD1. Per germline, CDR1 SQVTM and CDR2 ANQGSEA. The CDR3 consists of 15 residues. CDR3 in amino acids: CSALDRGTHPGELFF. The CDR3, as DNA: TGCAGTGCCTTGGACAGGGGCACCCATCCCGGGGAGCTGTTTTTT.

This sequence joins TRBV7-8 and TRBJ1-5; D is undetermined. V shed 1 base and J shed 6 bases, with 7 bases lying between them. The CDR3 sequence is 13 residues long. Germline V gene lookup returns CDR1 SGHVS and CDR2 FQNEAQ. CDR3 sequence: CASSLVQGQPQHF. The DNA for the CDR3 is TGTGCCAGCAGCTTAGTCCAAGGTCAGCCCCAGCATTTT.